This TCR beta chain was documented in a study of cytotoxic CD8 clonotypes in ibrutinib-treated CLL. The germline gives CDR1 MNHEY, CDR2 SMNVEV (reference sequence). Trimming cost V 3 bases and J 0 bases; bases outside gene matches: 5. The CDR3 loop spans 16 amino acids. Details on this clone: Its antigen remains unidentified.

General study results and limits: Exceeding age-matched healthy donors, baseline clonality also tracked the counts of circulating CD8+ T cells.

Sequencing used immunoSEQ multiplex PCR; TCRdb keeps in-frame clones, though not all of them. The sample shows about 68,000 clones, about two thirds of them seen only once. The chain links TRBV27 to TRBJ2-1; 7 bases match TRBD1. The receptor's source is a human donor with chronic lymphocytic leukemia. Specimen: PBMCs, collected after 12 months of ibrutinib treatment. DNA of the CDR3: TGTGCCAGCAGTTTTACGACAGGGAGCTCCTACAATGAGCAGTTCTTC. Its translation: CASSFTTGSSYNEQFF.